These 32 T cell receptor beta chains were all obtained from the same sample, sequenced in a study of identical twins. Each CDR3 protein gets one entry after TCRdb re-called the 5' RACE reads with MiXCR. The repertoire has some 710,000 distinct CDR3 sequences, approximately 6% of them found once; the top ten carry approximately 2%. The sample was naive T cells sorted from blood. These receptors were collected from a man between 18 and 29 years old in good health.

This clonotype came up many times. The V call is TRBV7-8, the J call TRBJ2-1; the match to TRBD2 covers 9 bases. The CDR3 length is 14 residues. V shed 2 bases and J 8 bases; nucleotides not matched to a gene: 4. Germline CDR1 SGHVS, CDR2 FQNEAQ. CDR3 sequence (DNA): TGTGCCAGCAGCTTACCGTTAGCGGGAGATGAGCAGTTCTTC. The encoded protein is CASSLPLAGDEQFF.

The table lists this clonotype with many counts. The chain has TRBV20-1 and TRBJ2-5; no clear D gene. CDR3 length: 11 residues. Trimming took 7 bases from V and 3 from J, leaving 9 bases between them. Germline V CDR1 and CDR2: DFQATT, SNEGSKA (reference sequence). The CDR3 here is CSEGREETQYF. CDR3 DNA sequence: TGCAGTGAGGGTAGGGAAGAGACCCAGTACTTC.

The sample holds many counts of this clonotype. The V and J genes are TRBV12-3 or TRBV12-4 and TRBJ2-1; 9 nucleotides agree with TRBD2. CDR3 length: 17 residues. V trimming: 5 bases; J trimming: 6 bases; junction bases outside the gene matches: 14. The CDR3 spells CASSLYPTSGHRNEQFF. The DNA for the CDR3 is TGTGCCAGCAGTCTATATCCGACTAGCGGACACCGCAATGAGCAGTTCTTC.

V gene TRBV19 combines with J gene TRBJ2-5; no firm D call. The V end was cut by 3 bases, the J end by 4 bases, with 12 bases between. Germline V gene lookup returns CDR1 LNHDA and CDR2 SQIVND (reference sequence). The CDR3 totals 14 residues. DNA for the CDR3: TGTGCCAGTAGTATCGTTGCCAGCCCAGAGACCCAGTACTTC. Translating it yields CASSIVASPETQYF.

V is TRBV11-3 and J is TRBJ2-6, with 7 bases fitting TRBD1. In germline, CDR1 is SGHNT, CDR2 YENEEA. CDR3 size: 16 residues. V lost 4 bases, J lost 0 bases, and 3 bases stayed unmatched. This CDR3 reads CASSSGTDSGANVLTF. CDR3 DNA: TGTGCCAGCAGCTCCGGGACAGACTCTGGGGCCAACGTCCTGACTTTC.

DNA of the CDR3: TGTGCCAGCACCTCACAGGTGGGGGCCTACGAGCAGTACTTC. Amino acids: CASTSQVGAYEQYF. The genes are TRBV25-1 and TRBJ2-7; D may correspond to TRBD1 or TRBD2 (5 bases each). Looked up from germline, CDR1 is MGHDK and CDR2 is SYGVNS. V dropped 7 bases and J dropped 2 bases, with 15 bases sitting between them. The CDR3 has 14 residues.

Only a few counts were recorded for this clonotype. The CDR3 nucleotides are TGTGCCAGCTCACCCAACTTATGGAGATCGAAAAACATTCAGTACTTC. Its protein product is CASSPNLWRSKNIQYF. The genes are TRBV18 and TRBJ2-4; no firm D call. Trimming cost V 3 bases and J 4 bases, with 16 bases left between them. CDR3 size: 16 residues. Looked up from germline, CDR1 is KGHSH and CDR2 is LQKENI.

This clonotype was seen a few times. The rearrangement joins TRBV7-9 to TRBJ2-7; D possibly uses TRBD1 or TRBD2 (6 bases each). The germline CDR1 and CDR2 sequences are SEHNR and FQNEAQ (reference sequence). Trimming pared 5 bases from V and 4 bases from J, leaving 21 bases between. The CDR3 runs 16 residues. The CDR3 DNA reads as TGTGCCAGCAGCAGTTCCGGAGGGGGGTCTGCTTACGAGCAGTACTTC. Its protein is CASSSSGGGSAYEQYF.

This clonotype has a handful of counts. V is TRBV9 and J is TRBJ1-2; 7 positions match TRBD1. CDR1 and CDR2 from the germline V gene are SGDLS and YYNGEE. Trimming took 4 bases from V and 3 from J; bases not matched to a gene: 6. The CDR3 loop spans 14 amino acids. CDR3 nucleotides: TGTGCCAGCAGCCCCGAGGGGGCTGACTATGGCTACACCTTC. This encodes CASSPEGADYGYTF.

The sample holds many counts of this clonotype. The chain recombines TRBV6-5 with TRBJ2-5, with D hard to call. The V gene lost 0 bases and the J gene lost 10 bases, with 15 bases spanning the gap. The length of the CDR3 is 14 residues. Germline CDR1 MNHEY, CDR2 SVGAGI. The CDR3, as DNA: TGTGCCAGCAGTTACTCGAACTTATTACTGGGCCAGTACTTC. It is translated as CASSYSNLLLGQYF.

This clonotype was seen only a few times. CDR3 sequence (DNA): TGCGCCAGCAGCTTGGGAGAGGGAGGCGAGACCCAGTACTTC. It yields the protein CASSLGEGGETQYF. The chain links TRBV5-1 to TRBJ2-5; possible D gene TRBD2, 6 bases. The CDR3 is 14 amino acids. The germline V and J ends were trimmed by 0 bases and 5 bases, with 11 bases remaining between them. Germline assignment: CDR1 SGHRS and CDR2 YFSETQ.

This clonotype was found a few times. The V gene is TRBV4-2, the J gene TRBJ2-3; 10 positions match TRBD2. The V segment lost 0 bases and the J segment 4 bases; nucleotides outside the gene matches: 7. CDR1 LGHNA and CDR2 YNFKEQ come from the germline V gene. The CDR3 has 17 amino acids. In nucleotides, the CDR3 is TGTGCCAGCAGCCAAGAGTGGCTAGCGGGAGTGGCAGATACGCAGTATTTT. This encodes CASSQEWLAGVADTQYF.

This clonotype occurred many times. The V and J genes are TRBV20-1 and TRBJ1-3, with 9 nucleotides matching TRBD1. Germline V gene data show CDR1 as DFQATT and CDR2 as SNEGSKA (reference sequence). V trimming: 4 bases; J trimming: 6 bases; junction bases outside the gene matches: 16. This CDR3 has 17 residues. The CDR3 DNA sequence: TGCAGTGCTAAAAGCCCCCGGGACAGGGCTCCTGAAAACACCATATATTTT. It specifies CSAKSPRDRAPENTIYF.

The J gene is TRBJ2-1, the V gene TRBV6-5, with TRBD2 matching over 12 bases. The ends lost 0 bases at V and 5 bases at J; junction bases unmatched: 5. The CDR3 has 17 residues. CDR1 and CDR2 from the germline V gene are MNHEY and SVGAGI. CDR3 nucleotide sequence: TGTGCCAGCAGTTACTCTCCACTAGCGGGAGGTAACAATGAGCAGTTCTTC. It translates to CASSYSPLAGGNNEQFF.

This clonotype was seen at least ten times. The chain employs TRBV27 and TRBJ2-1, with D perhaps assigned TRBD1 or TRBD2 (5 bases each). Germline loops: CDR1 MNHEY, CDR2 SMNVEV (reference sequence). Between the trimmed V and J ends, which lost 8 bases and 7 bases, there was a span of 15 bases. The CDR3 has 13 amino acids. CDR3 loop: CASGWDGSNEQFF. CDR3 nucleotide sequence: TGTGCCAGCGGGTGGGACGGCTCAAATGAGCAGTTCTTC.

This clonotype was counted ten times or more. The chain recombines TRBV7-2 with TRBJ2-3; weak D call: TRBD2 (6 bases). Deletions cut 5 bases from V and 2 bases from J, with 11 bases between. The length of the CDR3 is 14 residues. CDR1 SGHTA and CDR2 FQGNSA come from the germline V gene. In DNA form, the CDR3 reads TGTGCCAGCAGCCGGGACTTCTTCACAGATACGCAGTATTTT. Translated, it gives CASSRDFFTDTQYF.

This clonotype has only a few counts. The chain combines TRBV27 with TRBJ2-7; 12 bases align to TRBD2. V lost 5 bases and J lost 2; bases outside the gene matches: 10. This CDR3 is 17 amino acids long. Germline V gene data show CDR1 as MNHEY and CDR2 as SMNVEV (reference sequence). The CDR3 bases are TGTGCCAGCAGTCCATCCGGACTAGCGGGAAGAACCTACGAGCAGTACGTC. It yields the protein CASSPSGLAGRTYEQYV.

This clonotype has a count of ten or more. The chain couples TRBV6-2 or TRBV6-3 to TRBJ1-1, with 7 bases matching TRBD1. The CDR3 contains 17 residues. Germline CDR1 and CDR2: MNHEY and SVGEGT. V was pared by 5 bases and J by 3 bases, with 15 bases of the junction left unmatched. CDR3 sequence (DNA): TGTGCCAGCAGTCCCTACCTGATAGGGGGCTTGGACACTGAAGCTTTCTTT. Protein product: CASSPYLIGGLDTEAFF.

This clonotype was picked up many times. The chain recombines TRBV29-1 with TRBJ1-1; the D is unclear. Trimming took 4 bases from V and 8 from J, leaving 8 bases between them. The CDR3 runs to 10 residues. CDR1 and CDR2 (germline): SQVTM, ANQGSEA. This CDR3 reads CSVVFREAFF. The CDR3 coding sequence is TGCAGCGTTGTTTTCAGGGAAGCTTTCTTT.

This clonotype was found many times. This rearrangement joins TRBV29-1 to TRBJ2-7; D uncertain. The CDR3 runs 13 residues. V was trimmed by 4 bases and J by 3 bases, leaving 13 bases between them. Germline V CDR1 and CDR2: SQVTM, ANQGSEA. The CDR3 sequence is CSVVAACFYEQYV. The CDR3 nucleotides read TGCAGCGTTGTGGCAGCATGTTTCTACGAGCAGTACGTC.

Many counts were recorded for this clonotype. CDR3: CSVETHGAGELFF. The CDR3, as DNA: TGCAGCGTTGAAACTCATGGAGCCGGGGAGCTGTTTTTT. The gene calls are TRBV29-1 and TRBJ2-2; no firm D call. The CDR3 runs to 13 residues. CDR1 and CDR2 from the germline V gene are SQVTM and ANQGSEA. V lost 2 bases, J lost 6 bases, and 10 bases lay in between.

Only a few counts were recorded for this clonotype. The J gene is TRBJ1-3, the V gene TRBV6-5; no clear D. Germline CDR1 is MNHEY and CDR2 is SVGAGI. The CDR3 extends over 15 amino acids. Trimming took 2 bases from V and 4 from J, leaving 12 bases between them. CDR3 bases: TGTGCCAGCAGTTACGGGCCGGGTCCAGGAAACACCATATATTTT. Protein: CASSYGPGPGNTIYF.

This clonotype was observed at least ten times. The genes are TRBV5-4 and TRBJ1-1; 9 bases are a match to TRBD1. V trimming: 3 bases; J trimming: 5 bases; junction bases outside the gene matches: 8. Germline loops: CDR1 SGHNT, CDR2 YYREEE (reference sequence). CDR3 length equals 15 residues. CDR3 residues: CASSSFGQGRTEAFF. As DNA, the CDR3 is TGTGCCAGCAGCTCCTTCGGACAGGGGCGTACTGAAGCTTTCTTT.

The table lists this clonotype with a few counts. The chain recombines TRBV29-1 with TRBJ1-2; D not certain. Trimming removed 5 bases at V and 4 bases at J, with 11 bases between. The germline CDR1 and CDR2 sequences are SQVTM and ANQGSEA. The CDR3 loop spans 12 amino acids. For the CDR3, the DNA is TGCAGCGTTATCGGCAGTCTCTATGGCTACACCTTC. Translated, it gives CSVIGSLYGYTF.

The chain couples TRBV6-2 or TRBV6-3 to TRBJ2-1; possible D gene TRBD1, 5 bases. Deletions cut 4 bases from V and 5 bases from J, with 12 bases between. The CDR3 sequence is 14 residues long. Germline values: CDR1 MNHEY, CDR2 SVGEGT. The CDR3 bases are TGTGCCAGCAGTTCTCTCAGGGAAGACAATGAGCAGTTCTTC. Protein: CASSSLREDNEQFF.

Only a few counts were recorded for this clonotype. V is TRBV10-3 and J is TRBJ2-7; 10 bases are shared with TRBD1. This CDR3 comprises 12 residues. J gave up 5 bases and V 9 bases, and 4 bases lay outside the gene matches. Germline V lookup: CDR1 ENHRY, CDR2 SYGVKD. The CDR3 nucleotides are TGTGCCATTTCGGGACAGGGGAACGAGCAGTACGTC. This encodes CAISGQGNEQYV.

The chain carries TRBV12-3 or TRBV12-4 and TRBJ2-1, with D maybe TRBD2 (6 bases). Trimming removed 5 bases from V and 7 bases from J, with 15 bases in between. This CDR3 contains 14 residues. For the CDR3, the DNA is TGTGCCAGCAGTCTTGGCGGGACTGAAAATGAGCAGTTCTTC. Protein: CASSLGGTENEQFF.

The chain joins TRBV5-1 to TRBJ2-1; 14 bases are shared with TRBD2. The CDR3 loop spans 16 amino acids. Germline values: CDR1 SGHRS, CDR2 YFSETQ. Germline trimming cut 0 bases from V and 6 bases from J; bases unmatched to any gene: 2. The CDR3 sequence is CASSLGGTSGSNEQFF. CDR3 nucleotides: TGCGCCAGCAGCTTGGGAGGGACTAGCGGGAGCAATGAGCAGTTCTTC.

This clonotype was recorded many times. DNA for the CDR3: TGTGCCAGCAGCCCTCAACTCTACAGGGACGGCCAGCCCCAGCATTTT. Translation gives CASSPQLYRDGQPQHF. The rearrangement joins TRBV27 to TRBJ1-5; a weak D match, TRBD1 (6 bases). The CDR3 extends over 16 amino acids. The germline gives CDR1 MNHEY, CDR2 SMNVEV (reference sequence). Trimming stripped 6 bases from V and 7 bases from J, with 22 bases between.

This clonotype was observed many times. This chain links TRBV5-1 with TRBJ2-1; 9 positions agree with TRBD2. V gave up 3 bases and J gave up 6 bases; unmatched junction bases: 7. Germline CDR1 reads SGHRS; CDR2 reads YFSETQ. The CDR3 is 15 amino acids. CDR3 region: CASSSGLAPINEQFF. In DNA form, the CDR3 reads TGCGCCAGCAGCTCAGGACTAGCGCCCATCAATGAGCAGTTCTTC.

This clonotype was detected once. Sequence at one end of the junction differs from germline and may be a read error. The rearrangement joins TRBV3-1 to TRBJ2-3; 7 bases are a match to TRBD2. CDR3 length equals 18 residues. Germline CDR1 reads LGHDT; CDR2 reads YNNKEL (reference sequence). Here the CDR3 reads CASSQDPRLTSPPDTRYF. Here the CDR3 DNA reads TGTGCCAGCAGCCAAGATCCCAGACTGACTAGCCCCCCAGATACGCGGTATTTT.

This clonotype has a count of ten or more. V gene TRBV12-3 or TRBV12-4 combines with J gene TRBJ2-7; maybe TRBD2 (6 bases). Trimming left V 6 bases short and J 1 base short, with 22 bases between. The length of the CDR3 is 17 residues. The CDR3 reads CASSSGSQGPFSYEQYF. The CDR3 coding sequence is TGTGCCAGCAGCAGCGGGTCCCAGGGACCGTTTTCCTACGAGCAGTACTTC.